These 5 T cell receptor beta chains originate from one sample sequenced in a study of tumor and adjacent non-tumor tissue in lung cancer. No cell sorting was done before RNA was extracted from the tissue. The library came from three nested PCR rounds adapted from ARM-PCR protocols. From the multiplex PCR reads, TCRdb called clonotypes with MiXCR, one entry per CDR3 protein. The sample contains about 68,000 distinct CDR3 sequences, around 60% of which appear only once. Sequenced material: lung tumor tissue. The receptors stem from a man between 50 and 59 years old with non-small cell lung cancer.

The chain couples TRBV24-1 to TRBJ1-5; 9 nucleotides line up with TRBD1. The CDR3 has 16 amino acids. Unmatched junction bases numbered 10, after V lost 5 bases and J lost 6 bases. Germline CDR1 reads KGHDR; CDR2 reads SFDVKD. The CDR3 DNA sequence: TGTGCCACCAGTGCCTCGGGACAGGGAAGAAGTCAGCCCCAGCATTTT. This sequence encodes CATSASGQGRSQPQHF.

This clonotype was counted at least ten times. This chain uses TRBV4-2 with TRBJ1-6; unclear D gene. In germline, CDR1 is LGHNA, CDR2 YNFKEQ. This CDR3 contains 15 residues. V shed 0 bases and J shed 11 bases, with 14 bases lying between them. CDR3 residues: CASSQDFPPGPPLHF. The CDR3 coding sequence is TGTGCCAGCAGCCAAGACTTCCCCCCAGGACCACCCCTCCACTTT.

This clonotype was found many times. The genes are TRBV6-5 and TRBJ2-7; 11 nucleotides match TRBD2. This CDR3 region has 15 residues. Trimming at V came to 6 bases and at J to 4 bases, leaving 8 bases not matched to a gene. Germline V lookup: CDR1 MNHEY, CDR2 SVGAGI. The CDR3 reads CASSASSGRGYEQYF. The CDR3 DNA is TGTGCCAGCAGCGCTAGTAGCGGGAGGGGGTACGAGCAGTACTTC.

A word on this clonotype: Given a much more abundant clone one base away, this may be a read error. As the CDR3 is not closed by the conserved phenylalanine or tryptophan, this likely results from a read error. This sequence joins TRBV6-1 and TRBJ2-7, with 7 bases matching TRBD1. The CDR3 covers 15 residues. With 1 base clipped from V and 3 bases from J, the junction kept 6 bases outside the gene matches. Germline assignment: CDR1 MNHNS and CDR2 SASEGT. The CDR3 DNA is TGTGCCAGCAGTGAAGGGGGACAGTTATACTACGAGCAGTACCTC. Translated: CASSEGGQLYYEQYL.

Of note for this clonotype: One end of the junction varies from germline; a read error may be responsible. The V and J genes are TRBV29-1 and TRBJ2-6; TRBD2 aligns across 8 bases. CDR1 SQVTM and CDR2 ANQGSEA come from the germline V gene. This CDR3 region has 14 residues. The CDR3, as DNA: TGTAGCGTTGGGGAGCTCGGGGGGGCCAACGTCCTGGCTTTC. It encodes CSVGELGGANVLAF.